This entry features one TCR beta chain sequence. The CDR3 extends over 17 amino acids. The V end was cut by 2 bases, the J end by 0 bases, with 17 bases between. The germline V gene has CDR1 SGDLS and CDR2 YYNGEE. These data come from a study of blood T cell repertoires in COVID-19. Profiled with immunoSEQ multiplex PCR; TCRdb holds only in-frame clones, not every one. The sample lists roughly 190,000 clones, roughly 81% seen once, with 4.5% to 5.5% in the top ten. The TCR comes from a woman aged 70 to 79 with active or convalescent COVID-19. The J gene is TRBJ1-2, the V gene TRBV9; a possible D gene is TRBD1 (6 bases). Material: peripheral blood. CDR3: CASSVSIRQETNYGYTF. CDR3 nucleotides: TGTGCCAGCAGCGTTAGCATCCGACAGGAGACTAACTATGGCTACACCTTC.